The following is a T cell receptor (beta chain) sequence with its context. This specimen belongs to a study of graft-versus-host responses after intestinal transplantation. Produced via immunoSEQ multiplex PCR; TCRdb's table is partial and in-frame only. The data contain tens of thousands of clones, 80% to 95% of them singletons. The CDR3 sequence is 13 residues long. With 6 bases removed from V and 3 bases from J, the gap between germline ends came to 9 bases. The germline V gene has CDR1 MNHNS and CDR2 SASEGT. Sequencing was performed on bone marrow, taken 700 to 750 days after intestinal transplantation. V usage is TRBV6-1 and J usage is TRBJ2-1; no firm D call. This receptor was obtained from a human patient who received an intestinal transplant, so some T cells may come from the graft donor. The CDR3 reads CASSRTDYNEQFF. The CDR3 DNA sequence: TGTGCCAGCAGCAGGACGGACTACAATGAGCAGTTCTTC.